This T cell receptor (beta chain) stems from a study of CD8+CD57+ T cells in acquired aplastic anemia. Remarks on this clonotype: Its specificity is not known.

Overall study results and limits: There were 25 to 30 CD8+ CDR3 sequences that occurred in both patients and controls.

CDR3 and TCR beta VDJ profiling relied on a genomic DNA template. Using its own MiXCR run on the reads, TCRdb lists one record per CDR3 protein. The sample yields 150,000 to 200,000 distinct CDR3 sequences, approximately 48% seen once. Germline V CDR1 and CDR2: SGHTA, FQGTGA. V lost 10 bases and J lost 3, with 14 bases in between. The CDR3 covers 13 residues. By flow cytometry, patients selected for sequencing had shown an expansion of CD8+CD57+ cells. Blood sampling was performed on the patients, and none of them had received therapy by then. The receptor was isolated from a human donor with aplastic anemia. The material sequenced was sorted CD4+, CD8+, or CD8+CD57+ T cells (not recorded which) from PBMCs. The chain links TRBV7-3 to TRBJ2-3; weak D call: TRBD1 (5 bases). The CDR3 sequence is CATGIDGTDTQYF. CDR3 coding DNA: TGTGCCACAGGGATTGATGGGACAGATACGCAGTATTTT.